This T cell receptor (beta chain) came from a study of OX40 agonist ivuxolimab in advanced cancers. This CDR3 is built from 14 residues. Germline V gene lookup returns CDR1 KGHSH and CDR2 LQKENI. Trimming took 4 bases from V and 3 from J; bases not matched to a gene: 5. Cycle 7 day 1, cycle 4 day 1, and baseline were the timepoints at which blood was sampled. Sequenced by immunoSEQ multiplex PCR; TCRdb stores in-frame clones only, minus some. The profile shows some 99,000 clones, 90% of them singletons. The receptor was isolated from an adult with an advanced solid tumor such as melanoma, head and neck, liver or kidney cancer. The chain combines TRBV18 with TRBJ2-7, with 8 bases lining up with TRBD2. This specimen consisted of CD4+ or CD8+ T cells sorted from blood, obtained in a trial of the OX40 agonist ivuxolimab. The CDR3 coding sequence is TGTGCCAGCTCACTCGGGGGGGGCAACTACGAGCAGTACTTC. Protein sequence: CASSLGGGNYEQYF.